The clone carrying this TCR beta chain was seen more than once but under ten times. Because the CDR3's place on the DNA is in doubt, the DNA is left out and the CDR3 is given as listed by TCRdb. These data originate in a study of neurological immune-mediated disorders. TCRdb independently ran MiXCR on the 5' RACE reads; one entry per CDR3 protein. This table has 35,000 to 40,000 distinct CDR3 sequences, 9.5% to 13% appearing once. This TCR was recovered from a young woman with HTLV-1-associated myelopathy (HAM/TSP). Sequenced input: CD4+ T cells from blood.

The CDR3 region is CASSFYICSATQGARAEAFF. This sequence joins TRBV5-1 and TRBJ1-1; the D call in the table, TRBD1, was not verified against the DNA. Germline CDR1 SGHRS, CDR2 YFSETQ. The length of the CDR3 is 20 amino acids, counting both ends.